This T cell receptor beta chain was identified during a study of cytomegalovirus exposure and HLA in healthy donors. Overall study findings and caveats: Reports showed the classifier diagnosing cytomegalovirus status with high specificity and sensitivity.

Primers included in the PCR were 60 Vbeta and 13 Jbeta primers. This table comes from immunoSEQ multiplex PCR, and its TCRdb copy is limited to in-frame clones, with some not included. The repertoire holds about 99,000 clones, around 10% seen once, with approximately 6% in the top ten. A few counts support this clone. Its antigen is not identified. The germline V gene encodes CDR1 MNHEY and CDR2 SMNVEV (reference sequence). Trimming at V came to 4 bases and at J to 3 bases, leaving 15 bases not matched to a gene. The CDR3 is 18 amino acids. The sequencing input was PBMCs. This chain uses TRBV27 with TRBJ2-7; 10 nucleotides line up with TRBD2. The TCR sequence derives from a man between 40 and 49 years old in good health and CMV-seropositive. The CDR3 bases are TGTGCCAGCAGTTCCCCGGTCCAAGCGGGAGGGCCTAACTACGAGCAGTACTTC. Translated, it gives CASSSPVQAGGPNYEQYF.